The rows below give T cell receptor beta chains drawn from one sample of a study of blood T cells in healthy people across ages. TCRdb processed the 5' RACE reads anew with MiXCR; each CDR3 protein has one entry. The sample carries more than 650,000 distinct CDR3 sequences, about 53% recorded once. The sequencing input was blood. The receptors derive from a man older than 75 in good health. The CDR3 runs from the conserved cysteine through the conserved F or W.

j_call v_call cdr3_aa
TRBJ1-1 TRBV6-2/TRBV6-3 CASSRQRYTEAFF
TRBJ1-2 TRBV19 CASSTQQGYGYTF
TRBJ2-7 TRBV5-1 CASSLGDAGTYEQYF
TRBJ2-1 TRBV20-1 CSASGGLAGEGEQFF
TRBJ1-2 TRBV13 CASSIRDRRENYGYTF
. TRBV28 CASRTRIREQYF
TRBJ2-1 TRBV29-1 CSVEVKLAGGSSYNEQFF
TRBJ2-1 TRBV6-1 CASSSRGGLYNEQFF
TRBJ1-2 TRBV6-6 CASSYRATENYGYTF
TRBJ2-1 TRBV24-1 CATTAPGSNEQFF
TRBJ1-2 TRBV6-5 CASSYSPGVGYGYTF
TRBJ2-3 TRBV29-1 CSVDWGNTDTQYF
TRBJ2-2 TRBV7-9 CASSLVGIPGELFF
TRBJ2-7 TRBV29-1 CSVGGGTYEQYF
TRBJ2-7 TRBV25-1 CASRKGASYEQYF
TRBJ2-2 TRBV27 CASSSSGTGANTGELFF
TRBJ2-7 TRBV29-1 CSAYEQYF
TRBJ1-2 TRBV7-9 CASSLTQGYGYTF
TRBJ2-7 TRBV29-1 CSASGPSYEQYF
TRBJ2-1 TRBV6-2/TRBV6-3 CASSYRRERNEQFF
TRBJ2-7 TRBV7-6 CASSMFPTKDYEQYF
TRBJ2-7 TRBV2 CASQKERDIPYEQYF
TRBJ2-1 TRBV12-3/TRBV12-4 CASVPSGRTNEQFF
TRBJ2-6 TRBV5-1 CASSGGSTGANVLTF
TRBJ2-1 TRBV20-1 CSASVLAGGLGGNEQFF
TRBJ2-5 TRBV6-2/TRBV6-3 CASSYSSGTGLQETQYF
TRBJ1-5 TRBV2 CASSVRALNQPQHF
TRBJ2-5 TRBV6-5 CASSQTSGSKLETQYF
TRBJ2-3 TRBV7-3 CASSLTSGRLDTQYF
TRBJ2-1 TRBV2 CASSYGISYNEQFF
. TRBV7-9 CASSWGQGAGYEQYF
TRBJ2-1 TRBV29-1 CSAVGTSISYNEQFF
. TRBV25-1 CASSESRSATHPTEQYF
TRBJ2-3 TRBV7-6 CASSLGPSGRGTDTQYF
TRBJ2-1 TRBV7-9 CASSLRAGAGYNEQFF
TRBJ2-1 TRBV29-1 CSVEGAILWNEQFF
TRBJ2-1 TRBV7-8 CASSKTEGYNEQFF
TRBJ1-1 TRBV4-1 CASSPAVRVTEAFF
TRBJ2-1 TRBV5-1 CASRTSGVSSYNEQFF
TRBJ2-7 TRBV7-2 CASSLRRSATYEQYF
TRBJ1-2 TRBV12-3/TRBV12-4 CASSLPDQGAGGYTF
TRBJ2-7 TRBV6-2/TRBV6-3 CAAGKNGADEQYF
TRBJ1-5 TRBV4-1 CASSQVQGSNQPQHF
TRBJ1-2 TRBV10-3 CAISESRQVHGYTF
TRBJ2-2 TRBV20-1 CSARKRTGELFF
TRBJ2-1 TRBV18 CASSPLAQGAGNEQFF
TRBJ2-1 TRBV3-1 CASSRGLAGGPTYNEQFF
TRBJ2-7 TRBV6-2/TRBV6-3 CASSCDSRGSYEQYF
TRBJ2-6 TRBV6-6 CASSYIGASGANVLTF
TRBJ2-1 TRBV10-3 CAISSGSSYNEQFF
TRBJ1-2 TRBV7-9 CASSKRGGGYTF
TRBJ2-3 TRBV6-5 CASRTGGVDTQYF
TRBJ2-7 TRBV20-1 CSASRRREREQYF
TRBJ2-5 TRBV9 CASSVGQGEKETQYF
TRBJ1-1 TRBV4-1 CASSQVTGDNEAFF